This T cell receptor (beta chain) was documented in a study of CXCR3-negative and CXCR3-positive naive CD8 T cells. Libraries of TRB cDNA were made by 5' RACE and carried UMIs. From its re-call of the 5' RACE reads, TCRdb lists each CDR3 protein once, without DNA. Its clone listing holds about 130,000 distinct CDR3 sequences. Germline CDR1 is ENHRY and CDR2 is SYGVKD. The CDR3 extends over 11 amino acids. This TCR was recovered from a human donor in good health. Some clones in this sample may be carry-over from other donors' samples. The rearrangement uses TRBV10-3 and TRBJ2-7. Source material: naive CXCR3- CD8+ T cells from blood. Stated subset: CD45RO-CCR7+CD27+CD95- naive CD8+ T cells lacking CXCR3 (TNR3-). CDR3 sequence reads: CAISGSYEQYF.